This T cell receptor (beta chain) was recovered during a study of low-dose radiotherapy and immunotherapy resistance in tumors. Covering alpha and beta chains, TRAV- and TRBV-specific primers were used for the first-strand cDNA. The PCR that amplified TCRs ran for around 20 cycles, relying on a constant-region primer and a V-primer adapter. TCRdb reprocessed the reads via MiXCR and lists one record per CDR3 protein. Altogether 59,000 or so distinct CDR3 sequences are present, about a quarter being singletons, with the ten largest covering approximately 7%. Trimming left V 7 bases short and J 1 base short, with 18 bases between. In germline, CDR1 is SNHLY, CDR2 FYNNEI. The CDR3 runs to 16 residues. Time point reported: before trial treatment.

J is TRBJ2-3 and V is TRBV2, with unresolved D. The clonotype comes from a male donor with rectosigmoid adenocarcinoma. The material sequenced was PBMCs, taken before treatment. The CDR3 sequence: CASTPRRAGGTDTQYF. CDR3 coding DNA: TGTGCCAGCACTCCGCGACGGGCTGGGGGCACAGATACGCAGTATTTT. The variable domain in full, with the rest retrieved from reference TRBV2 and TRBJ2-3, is EPEVTQTPSHQVTQMGQEVILRCVPISNHLYFYWYRQILGQKVEFLVSFYNNEISEKSEIFDDQFSVERPDGSNFTLKIRSTKLEDSAMYFCASTPRRAGGTDTQYFGPGTRLTVL.